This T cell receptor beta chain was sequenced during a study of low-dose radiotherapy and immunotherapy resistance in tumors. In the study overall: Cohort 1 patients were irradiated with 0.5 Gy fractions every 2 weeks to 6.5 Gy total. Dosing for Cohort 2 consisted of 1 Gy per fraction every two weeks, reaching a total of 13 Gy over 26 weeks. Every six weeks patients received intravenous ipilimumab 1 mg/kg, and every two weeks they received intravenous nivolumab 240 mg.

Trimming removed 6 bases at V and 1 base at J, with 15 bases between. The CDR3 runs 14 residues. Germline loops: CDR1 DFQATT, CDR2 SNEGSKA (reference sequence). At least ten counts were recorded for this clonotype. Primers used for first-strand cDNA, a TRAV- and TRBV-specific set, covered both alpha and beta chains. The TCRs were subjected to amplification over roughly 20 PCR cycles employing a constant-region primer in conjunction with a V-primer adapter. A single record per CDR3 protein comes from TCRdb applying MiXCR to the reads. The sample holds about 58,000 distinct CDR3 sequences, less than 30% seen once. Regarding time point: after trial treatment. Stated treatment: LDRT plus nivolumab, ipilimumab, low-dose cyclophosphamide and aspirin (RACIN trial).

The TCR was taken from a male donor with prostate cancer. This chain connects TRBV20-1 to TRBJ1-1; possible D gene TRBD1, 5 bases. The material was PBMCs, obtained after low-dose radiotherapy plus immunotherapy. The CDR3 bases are TGCAGTGCCCTTAGTGCGGGGCGGAACACTGAAGCTTTCTTT. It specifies CSALSAGRNTEAFF.